The 7 T cell receptor beta chains listed next were all sequenced from one sample in a study of shared clonotypes between healthy human individuals. Clones were sequenced by immunoSEQ multiplex PCR, and TCRdb holds only the in-frame ones, with some missing. The sample contains about 1.1 million clones, about 84% of which appear only once. Sequenced sample: memory CD4+ T cells from PBMCs. Subset indicated: CD45RA-negative fraction. The origin of the receptors is a man aged 18 to 35 in good health. Some clones in this sample may be carry-over from other donors' samples.

The chain joins TRBV9 to TRBJ2-1; 7 bases match TRBD2. Germline CDR1 reads SGDLS; CDR2 reads YYNGEE. The CDR3 totals 15 residues. Losses at the gene ends were 0 bases for V and 9 bases for J; bases not matched to a gene: 9. In DNA form, the CDR3 reads TGTGCCAGCAGCGTAGTAGGCGCGTCGGGGGGTGAGCAGTTCTTC. Amino acids: CASSVVGASGGEQFF.

V gene TRBV11-2 combines with J gene TRBJ2-1; D is possibly TRBD2 (5 bases). The germline gives CDR1 SGHAT, CDR2 FQNNGV. The ends were cut back, 0 bases at V and 9 bases at J, with 9 bases in the middle. This CDR3 is built from 13 residues. CDR3 protein: CASSLEIAIEQFF. The CDR3 nucleotides read TGTGCCAGCAGCTTAGAGATAGCGATTGAGCAGTTCTTC. The variable domain in full, completed from reference TRBV11-2 and TRBJ2-1, reads EAGVAQSPRYKIIEKRQSVAFWCNPISGHATLYWYQQILGQGPKLLIQFQNNGVVDDSQLPKDRFSAERLKGVDSTLKIQPAKLEDSAVYLCASSLEIAIEQFFGPGTRLTVL.

The chain is built from TRBV7-8 and TRBJ1-5, with TRBD1 as a possible D gene (5 bases). CDR1 is SGHVS and CDR2 is FQNEAQ in the germline V gene. The CDR3 length is 17 residues. V lost 2 bases and J lost 3, with 17 bases in between. The CDR3 coding sequence is TGTGCCAGCAGCTTACTGCGGGGGGGGTCCCCCAATCAGCCCCAGCATTTT. It is translated as CASSLLRGGSPNQPQHF.

The chain is built from TRBV2 and TRBJ2-7; 7 nucleotides align to TRBD2. The V segment lost 7 bases and the J segment 2 bases; nucleotides outside the gene matches: 8. The CDR3 is 14 amino acids. CDR1 is SNHLY and CDR2 is FYNNEI in the germline V gene. CDR3 sequence reads: CASIRRETAYEQYF. In DNA, the CDR3 is TGTGCCAGCATTAGGCGGGAGACCGCCTACGAGCAGTACTTC.

This chain links TRBV6-5 with TRBJ1-4; 7 bases match TRBD1. Germline assignment: CDR1 MNHEY and CDR2 SVGAGI. The junction had 8 bases not matched to a gene; V was cut back by 2 bases and J by 5 bases. The CDR3 totals 16 residues. The CDR3 bases are TGTGCCAGCAGTTACGATCCCCAGGGGGAGAATGAAAAACTGTTTTTT. Translated: CASSYDPQGENEKLFF.

DNA of the CDR3: TGTGCCAGCAGTTTCATTTCGGGAGGGGCGGAGACCCAGTACTTC. Translating it yields CASSFISGGAETQYF. The V gene is TRBV28, the J gene TRBJ2-5; 8 bases map to TRBD2. The CDR3 totals 15 residues. The J segment lost 5 bases and the V segment lost 3 bases, leaving 8 bases of the junction unmatched. From germline, CDR1 is MDHEN and CDR2 SYDVKM. Combining the CDR3 with reference TRBV28 and TRBJ2-5 gives the whole variable domain DVKVTQSSRYLVKRTGEKVFLECVQDMDHENMFWYRQDPGLGLRLIYFSYDVKMKEKGDIPEGYSVSREKKERFSLILESASTNQTSMYLCASSFISGGAETQYFGPGTRLLVL.

The chain links TRBV10-3 to TRBJ2-3, with 8 bases fitting TRBD1. After removal of 6 bases from V and 4 bases from J, the junction contained 6 bases not matched to a gene. The CDR3 is 14 amino acids. The germline CDR1 and CDR2 sequences are ENHRY and SYGVKD. The CDR3 DNA reads TGTGCCATCAGACCGGGACAGGACGCAGATACGCAGTATTTT. Its translation: CAIRPGQDADTQYF.